Sequencing of this T cell receptor beta chain was carried out in a study of beta chain features in type 1 diabetes. Overall study results and limits: Significant though moderate, a shortening of TCRB CDR3s appeared in all four CD4+ subsets of Type 1 diabetes patients.

From germline, CDR1 is MNHEY and CDR2 SMNVEV (reference sequence). The V segment lost 2 bases and the J segment 2 bases; nucleotides outside the gene matches: 6. CDR3 length equals 16 residues. The entirety of the isolated RNA underwent reverse transcription, so expressed TCRB transcripts were sequenced. This table comes from immunoSEQ multiplex PCR, and its TCRdb copy is limited to in-frame clones, with some not included. The repertoire holds about 150,000 clones, with 10% as singletons. Points on this clone: Its antigen is not identified.

The source material was central memory CD4+ T cells from blood. This sequence originates from a man younger than 40 with type 1 diabetes. The chain joins TRBV27 to TRBJ2-7; TRBD1 matches 10 bases. CDR3 residues: CASSLAFGQGAYEQYF. The CDR3 DNA reads TGTGCCAGCAGTTTAGCATTCGGACAGGGGGCCTACGAGCAGTACTTC.